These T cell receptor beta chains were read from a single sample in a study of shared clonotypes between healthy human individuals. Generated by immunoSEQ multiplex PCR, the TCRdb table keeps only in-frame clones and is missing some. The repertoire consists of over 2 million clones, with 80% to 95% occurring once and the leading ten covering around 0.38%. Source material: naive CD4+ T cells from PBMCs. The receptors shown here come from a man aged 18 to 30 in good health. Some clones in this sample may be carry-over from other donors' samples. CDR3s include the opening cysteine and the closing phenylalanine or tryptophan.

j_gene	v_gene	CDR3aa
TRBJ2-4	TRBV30	CAWSLRGIAKNIQYF
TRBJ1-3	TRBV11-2	CASSLTSGSNTIYF
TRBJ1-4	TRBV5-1	CASSLAGTKEEKLFF
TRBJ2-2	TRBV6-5	CASQSGVLRTGELFF
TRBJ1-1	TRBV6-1	CASSDTPGQIGGAFF
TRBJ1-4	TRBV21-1	CASSPGVATNEKLFF
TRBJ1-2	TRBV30	CAWSVEGAEGDGYTF
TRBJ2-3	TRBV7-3	CASSLIQTSGADTQYF
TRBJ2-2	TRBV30	CAREGDSRTGELFF
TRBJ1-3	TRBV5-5	CASSRPRGLGNTIYF
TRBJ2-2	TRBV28	CASSAPGDRAGELFF
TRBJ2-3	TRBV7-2	CASSLGLADTDTQYF
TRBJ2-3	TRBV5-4	CASLPGLAGGPSTDTQYF
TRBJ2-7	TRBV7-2	CASSSLGYEQYF
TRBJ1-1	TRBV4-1	CASSQGAAGGYAEAFF
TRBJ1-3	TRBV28	CASSLFPGLCNTIYF
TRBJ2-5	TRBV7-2	CASSLSAQGGETQYF
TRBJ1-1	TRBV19	CASSQGSPWRRGTEAFF
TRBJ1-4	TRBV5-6	CASSLTKGTTNEKLFF
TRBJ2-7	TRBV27	CASRTRLAGMGQYF
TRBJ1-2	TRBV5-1	CASSLQNYGYTF
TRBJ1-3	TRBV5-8	CASSVKRTGRLRPGNTIYF
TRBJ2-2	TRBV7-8	CASSALAGGTGELFF
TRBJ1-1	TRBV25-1	CASSLQPGGTEAFF
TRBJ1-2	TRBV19	CASSSQDNYGYTF
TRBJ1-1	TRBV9	CASSVSGQANTEAFF
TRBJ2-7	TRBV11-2	CASSLTTGTTSYEQYF
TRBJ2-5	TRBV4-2	CASSQDPGLAGEREETQYF
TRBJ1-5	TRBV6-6	CASRDSYSNQPQHF
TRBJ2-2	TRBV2	CASSEDPPGELFF
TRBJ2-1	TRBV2	CASSEGTSGREQFF
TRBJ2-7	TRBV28	CASSSRSGALSYEQYF
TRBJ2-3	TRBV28	CASSLWGTADTQYF
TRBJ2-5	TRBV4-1	CASSQVIRVPQETQYF
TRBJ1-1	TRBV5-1	CASSFHAARQGNTEAFF
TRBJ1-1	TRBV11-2	CASSSRDGRFTEAFF
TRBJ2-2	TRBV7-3	CASSLNAGANTGELFF
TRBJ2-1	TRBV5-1	CASSPLGTVTYNEQFF
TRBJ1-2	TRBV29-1	CSADRGGKKKTNYGYTF
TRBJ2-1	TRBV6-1	CASRMIAGVSNEQFF
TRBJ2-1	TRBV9	CASSVDRGQGLNEQFF
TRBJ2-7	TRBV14	CASSQLSGRGGSYEQYF
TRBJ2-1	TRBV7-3	CASSTGFHEQFF
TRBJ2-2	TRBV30	CAWSMGSTGELFF
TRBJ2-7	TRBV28	CASSPSPPSPYEQYF
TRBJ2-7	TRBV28	CASSFPGLAHEQYF
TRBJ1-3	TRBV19	CASSEDRGAGGNTIYF
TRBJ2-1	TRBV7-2	CASSYAGGGGYSYNEQFF
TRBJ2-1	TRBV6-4	CASLVGLAGVNEQFF
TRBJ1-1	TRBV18	CATGDRLNTEAFF
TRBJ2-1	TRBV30	CAWSVRSDTFF
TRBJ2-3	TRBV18	CASSPPDKRSTDTQYF
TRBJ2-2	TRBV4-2	CASSRGVGEGHGELFF
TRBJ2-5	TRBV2	CASSAPGQETQYF
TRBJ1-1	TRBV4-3	CASSQETGPMNTEAFF